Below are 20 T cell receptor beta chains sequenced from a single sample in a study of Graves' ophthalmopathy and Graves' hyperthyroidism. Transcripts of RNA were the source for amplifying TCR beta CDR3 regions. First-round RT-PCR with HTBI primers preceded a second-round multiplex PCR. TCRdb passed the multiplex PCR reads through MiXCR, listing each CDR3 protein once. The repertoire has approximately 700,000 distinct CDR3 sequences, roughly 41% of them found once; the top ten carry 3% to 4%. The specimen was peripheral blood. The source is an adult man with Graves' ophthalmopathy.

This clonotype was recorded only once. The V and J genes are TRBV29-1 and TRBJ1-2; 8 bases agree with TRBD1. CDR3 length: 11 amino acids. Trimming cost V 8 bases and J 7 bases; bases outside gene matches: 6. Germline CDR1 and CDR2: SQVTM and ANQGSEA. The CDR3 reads CSLETGGGYTF. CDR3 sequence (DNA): TGCAGCTTAGAAACAGGGGGTGGCTACACCTTC.

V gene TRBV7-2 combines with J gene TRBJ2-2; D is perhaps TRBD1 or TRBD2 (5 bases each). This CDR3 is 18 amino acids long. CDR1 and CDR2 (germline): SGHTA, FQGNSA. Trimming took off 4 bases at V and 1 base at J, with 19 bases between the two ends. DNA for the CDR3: TGTGCCAGCAGCTCCACCAGCATCGGGACCGAGAACACCGGGGAGCTGTTTTTT. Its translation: CASSSTSIGTENTGELFF.

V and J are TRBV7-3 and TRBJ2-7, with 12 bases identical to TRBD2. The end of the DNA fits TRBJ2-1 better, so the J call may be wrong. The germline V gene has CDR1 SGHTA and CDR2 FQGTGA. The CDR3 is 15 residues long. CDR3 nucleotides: TGTGCCAGCAGCCCCCTAGCGGGAGGGCCAAGGGAGCAGTTCTTC. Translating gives CASSPLAGGPREQFF.

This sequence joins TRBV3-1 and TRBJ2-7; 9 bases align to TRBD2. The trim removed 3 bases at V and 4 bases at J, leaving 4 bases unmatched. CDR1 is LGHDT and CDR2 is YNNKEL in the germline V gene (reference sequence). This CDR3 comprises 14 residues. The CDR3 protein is CASSHLAGPYEQYF. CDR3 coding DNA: TGTGCCAGCAGCCATCTAGCGGGACCTTACGAGCAGTACTTC.

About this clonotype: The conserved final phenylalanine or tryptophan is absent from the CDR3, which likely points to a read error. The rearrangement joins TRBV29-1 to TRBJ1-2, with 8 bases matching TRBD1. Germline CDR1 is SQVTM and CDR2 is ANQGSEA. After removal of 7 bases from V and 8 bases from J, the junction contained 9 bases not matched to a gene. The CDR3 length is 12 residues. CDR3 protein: CSATGGWRGYTL. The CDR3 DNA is TGCAGCGCCACAGGGGGATGGCGGGGCTACACCCTC.

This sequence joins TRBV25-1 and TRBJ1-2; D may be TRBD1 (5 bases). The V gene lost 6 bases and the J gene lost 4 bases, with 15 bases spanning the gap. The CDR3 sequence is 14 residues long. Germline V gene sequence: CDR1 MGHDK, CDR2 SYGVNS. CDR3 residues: CASRDLTGRYGYTF. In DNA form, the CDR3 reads TGTGCCAGCAGGGACCTTACAGGACGCTATGGCTACACCTTC.

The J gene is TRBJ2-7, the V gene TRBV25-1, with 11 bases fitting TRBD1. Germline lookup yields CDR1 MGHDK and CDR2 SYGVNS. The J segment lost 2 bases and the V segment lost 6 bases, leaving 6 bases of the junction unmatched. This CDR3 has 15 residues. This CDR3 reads CASSARTGGAYEQYF. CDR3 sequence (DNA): TGTGCCAGCAGCGCCCGGACAGGGGGCGCCTACGAGCAGTACTTC.

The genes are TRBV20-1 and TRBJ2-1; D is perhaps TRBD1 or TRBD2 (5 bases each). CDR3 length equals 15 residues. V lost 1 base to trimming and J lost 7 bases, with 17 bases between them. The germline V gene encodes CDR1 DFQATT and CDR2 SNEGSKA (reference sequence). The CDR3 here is CSARVIGGGSNEQFF. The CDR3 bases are TGCAGTGCTAGAGTTATCGGTGGGGGATCGAATGAGCAGTTCTTC.

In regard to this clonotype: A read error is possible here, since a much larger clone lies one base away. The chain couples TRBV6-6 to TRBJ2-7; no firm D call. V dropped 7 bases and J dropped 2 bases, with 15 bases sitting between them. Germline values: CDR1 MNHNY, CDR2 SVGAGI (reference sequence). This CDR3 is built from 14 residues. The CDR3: CASIPGEGTYEQYV. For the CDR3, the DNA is TGTGCCAGCATCCCCGGAGAAGGGACCTACGAGCAGTACGTC.

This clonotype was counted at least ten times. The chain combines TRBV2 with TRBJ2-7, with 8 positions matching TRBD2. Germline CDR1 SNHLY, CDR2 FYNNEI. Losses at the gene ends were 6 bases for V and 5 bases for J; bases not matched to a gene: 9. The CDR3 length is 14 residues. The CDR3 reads CASRKQGGRNEQYF. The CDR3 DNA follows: TGTGCCAGCAGGAAACAGGGCGGGAGGAACGAGCAGTACTTC.

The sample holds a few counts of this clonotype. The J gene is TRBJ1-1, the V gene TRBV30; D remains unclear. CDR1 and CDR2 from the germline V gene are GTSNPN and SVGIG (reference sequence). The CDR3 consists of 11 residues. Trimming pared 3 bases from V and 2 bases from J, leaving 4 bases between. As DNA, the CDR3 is TGTGCCTGGAGAGACAACACTGAAGCTTTCTTT. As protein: CAWRDNTEAFF.

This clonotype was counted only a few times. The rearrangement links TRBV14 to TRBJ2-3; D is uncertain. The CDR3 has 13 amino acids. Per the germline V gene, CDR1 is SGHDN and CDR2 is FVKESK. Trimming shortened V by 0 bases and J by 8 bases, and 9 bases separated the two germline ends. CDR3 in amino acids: CASSQDVTSTQYF. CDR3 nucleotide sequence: TGTGCCAGCAGCCAAGATGTGACCAGTACGCAGTATTTT.

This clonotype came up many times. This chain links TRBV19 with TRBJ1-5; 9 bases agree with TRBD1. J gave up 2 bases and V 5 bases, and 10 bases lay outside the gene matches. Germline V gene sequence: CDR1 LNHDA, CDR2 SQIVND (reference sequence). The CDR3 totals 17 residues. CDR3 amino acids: CASSYGRGQGGNQPQHF. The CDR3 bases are TGTGCCAGTAGTTACGGGCGGGGACAGGGTGGCAATCAGCCCCAGCATTTT. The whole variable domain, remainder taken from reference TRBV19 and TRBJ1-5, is DGGITQSPKYLFRKEGQNVTLSCEQNLNHDAMYWYRQDPGQGLRLIYYSQIVNDFQKGDIAEGYSVSREKKESFPLTVTSAQKNPTAFYLCASSYGRGQGGNQPQHFGDGTRLSIL.

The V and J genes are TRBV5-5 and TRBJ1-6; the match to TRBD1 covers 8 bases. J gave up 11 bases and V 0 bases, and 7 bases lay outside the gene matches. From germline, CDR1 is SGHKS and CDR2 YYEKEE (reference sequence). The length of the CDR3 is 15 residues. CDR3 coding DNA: TGTGCCAGCAGCTTGGGACAGGGGTCGGGAACACCCCTCCACTTT. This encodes CASSLGQGSGTPLHF.

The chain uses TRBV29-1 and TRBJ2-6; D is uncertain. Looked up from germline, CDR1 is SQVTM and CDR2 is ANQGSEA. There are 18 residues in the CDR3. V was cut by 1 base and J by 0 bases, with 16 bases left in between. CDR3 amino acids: CSVEVKPDRSSGANVLTF. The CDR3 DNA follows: TGCAGCGTTGAAGTTAAGCCGGATCGGAGCTCTGGGGCCAACGTCCTGACTTTC.

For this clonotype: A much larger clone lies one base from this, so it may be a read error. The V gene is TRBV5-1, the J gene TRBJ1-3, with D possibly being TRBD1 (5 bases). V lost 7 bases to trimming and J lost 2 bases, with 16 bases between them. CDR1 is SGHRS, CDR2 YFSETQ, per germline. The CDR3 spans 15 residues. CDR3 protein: CASRDIGGTGNTIYF. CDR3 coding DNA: TGCGCCAGCCGTGACATTGGGGGAACTGGAAACACCATATATTTT.

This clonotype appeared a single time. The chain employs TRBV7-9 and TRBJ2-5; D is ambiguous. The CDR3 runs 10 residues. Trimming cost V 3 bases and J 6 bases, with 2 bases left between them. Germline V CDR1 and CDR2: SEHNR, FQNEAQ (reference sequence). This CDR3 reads CASSFKTQYF. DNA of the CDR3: TGTGCCAGCAGCTTCAAGACCCAGTACTTC. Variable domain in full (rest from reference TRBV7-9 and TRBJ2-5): DTGVSQNPRHKITKRGQNVTFRCDPISEHNRLYWYRQTLGQGPEFLTYFQNEAQLEKSRLLSDRFSAERPKGSFSTLEIQRTEQGDSAMYLCASSFKTQYFGPGTRLLVL.

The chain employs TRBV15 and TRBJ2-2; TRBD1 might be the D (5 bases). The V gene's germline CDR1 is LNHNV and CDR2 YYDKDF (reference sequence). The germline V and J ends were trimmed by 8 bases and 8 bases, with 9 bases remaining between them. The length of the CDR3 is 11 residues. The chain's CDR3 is CATQGTGELFF. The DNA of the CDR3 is TGTGCCACCCAGGGAACAGGGGAGCTGTTTTTT.

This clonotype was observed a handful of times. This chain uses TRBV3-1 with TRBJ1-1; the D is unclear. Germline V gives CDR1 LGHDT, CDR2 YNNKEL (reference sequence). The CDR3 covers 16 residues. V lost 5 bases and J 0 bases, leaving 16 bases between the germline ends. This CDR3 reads CASSEDGYLMNTEAFF. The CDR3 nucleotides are TGTGCCAGCAGCGAGGACGGTTACCTCATGAACACTGAAGCTTTCTTT.

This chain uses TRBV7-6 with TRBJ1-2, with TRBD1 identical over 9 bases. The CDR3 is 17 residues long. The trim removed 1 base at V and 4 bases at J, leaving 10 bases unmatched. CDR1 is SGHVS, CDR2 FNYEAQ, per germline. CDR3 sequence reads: CASSLDRGTGTFYGYTF. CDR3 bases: TGTGCCAGCAGCTTAGATCGTGGGACAGGGACGTTCTATGGCTACACCTTC.